This T cell receptor (beta chain) derives from a study of blood T cells in healthy people across ages. The authors ran a second PCR of roughly 6 to 12 cycles using a sample-barcoded 5' primer and a J-beta primer mix. Each CDR3 protein gets one entry after TCRdb re-called the 5' RACE reads with MiXCR. Of fewer than 1,000,000 distinct CDR3 sequences listed, more than 40% are singletons. Overall study findings and caveats: A conclusive naive versus antigen-experienced comparison was prevented by the unsorted PBMCs.

In this sample, this clonotype turned up once. Its antigen is not known. Germline CDR1 KGHDR, CDR2 SFDVKD. Trimming at V came to 5 bases and at J to 4 bases, leaving 16 bases not matched to a gene. CDR3 length: 18 residues. The specimen was blood. The sequence came from a man aged 55 to 70 in good health. The chain couples TRBV24-1 to TRBJ2-3; 8 bases are shared with TRBD1. The CDR3 DNA reads TGTGCCACCAGTGGTCTTGGGGAGACAGGGGCTCCCCCAGATACGCAGTATTTT. As protein: CATSGLGETGAPPDTQYF.